The 26 T cell receptor beta chains reported below all come from one sample, sequenced in a study of human T cells and chemical hapten exposure. TCRdb re-analysed the RACE reads in MiXCR, keeping a single row per CDR3 protein. The sample consists of approximately 91,000 distinct CDR3 sequences, around a tenth of them appearing once. Time point reported: patch test 2, 6 weeks after DPC sensitization. Treatment reported: therapeutic diphenylcyclopropenone sensitization with weekly scalp DPC. The input for sequencing was whole blood, taken in connection with sensitization to the hapten diphenylcyclopropenone (DPC). These receptors all stem from a man aged 18 to 30 with alopecia areata. Some clones in this sample may be carry-over from other donors' samples.

This clonotype was seen more than once but under ten times. The chain links TRBV11-2 to TRBJ2-4; 10 bases are a match to TRBD2. The CDR3 is 17 residues long. Germline V gene lookup returns CDR1 SGHAT and CDR2 FQNNGV. J was trimmed by 0 bases and V by 4 bases; bases with no gene match: 6. CDR3 region: CASSYSGLAVAKNIQYF. Here the CDR3 DNA reads TGTGCCAGCAGCTACTCCGGACTAGCGGTAGCCAAAAACATTCAGTACTTC.

CDR3 DNA sequence: TGTGCCAGCAGCCAAGATCTCGGGACAGAAGCCCACAATGAGCAGTTCTTC. Amino acid sequence: CASSQDLGTEAHNEQFF. This chain joins TRBV4-2 and TRBJ2-1, with TRBD1 matching 7 bases. This CDR3 is 17 amino acids long. In germline, CDR1 is LGHNA, CDR2 YNFKEQ. The junction had 10 bases not matched to a gene; V was cut back by 0 bases and J by 5 bases.

In its sample, this clonotype was seen many times. The rearrangement joins TRBV18 to TRBJ1-5; a possible D gene is TRBD1 (5 bases). There are 15 residues in the CDR3. Germline V lookup: CDR1 KGHSH, CDR2 LQKENI. The V end lost 4 bases, the J end lost 6 bases, and 16 bases lay between the germline ends. As DNA, the CDR3 is TGTGCCAGCTCACGGGGGAGAGGGGAGCGTCAGCCCCAGCATTTT. Amino acid sequence: CASSRGRGERQPQHF.

This clonotype was seen many times. The V and J genes are TRBV29-1 and TRBJ1-1, with D tentatively TRBD1 (5 bases). This CDR3 is 13 amino acids long. Germline lookup yields CDR1 SQVTM and CDR2 ANQGSEA. The germline V and J ends were trimmed by 4 bases and 6 bases, with 15 bases remaining between them. CDR3 in DNA: TGCAGCGTTGCGGGACGCGGCTACTCTGAAGCTTTCTTT. This encodes CSVAGRGYSEAFF.

Ten or more counts support this clonotype. This chain uses TRBV6-4 with TRBJ2-2; TRBD1 agrees at 7 bases. J gave up 1 base and V 7 bases, and 6 bases lay outside the gene matches. The germline V gene encodes CDR1 MRHNA and CDR2 SNTAGT. The CDR3 sequence is 15 residues long. CDR3 amino acids: CASTPTGQNTGELFF. In nucleotides, the CDR3 is TGTGCCAGCACCCCGACAGGGCAGAACACCGGGGAGCTGTTTTTT.

This chain links TRBV6-2 or TRBV6-3 with TRBJ1-5, with 9 bases identical to TRBD1. The length of the CDR3 is 15 residues. Germline loops: CDR1 MNHEY, CDR2 SVGEGT. The junction had 6 bases not matched to a gene; V was cut back by 5 bases and J by 4 bases. In DNA, the CDR3 is TGTGCCAGCAGTCGACAGGGGGTGATAAATCAGCCCCAGCATTTT. This translates into CASSRQGVINQPQHF.

A remark on this clonotype: Just one base apart from a much larger clone, this may be a read error. The V and J genes are TRBV29-1 and TRBJ1-5; D might be TRBD1 (5 bases). Looked up from germline, CDR1 is SQVTM and CDR2 is ANQGSEA. The CDR3 sequence is 14 residues long. The CDR3 spells CSVGSGSSNRPQHF. The CDR3 bases are TGCAGCGTTGGATCAGGGTCGAGCAATCGGCCCCAGCATTTT.

This clonotype was found many times. This chain connects TRBV27 to TRBJ2-5; tentatively, D is TRBD2 (6 bases). The germline V and J ends were trimmed by 5 bases and 4 bases, with 11 bases remaining between them. This CDR3 is 13 amino acids long. Germline V gene data show CDR1 as MNHEY and CDR2 as SMNVEV (reference sequence). DNA for the CDR3: TGTGCCAGCAGTCCGGGGGACCTAGAGACCCAGTACTTC. It specifies CASSPGDLETQYF.

Details on this clonotype: A much larger clone is a single base away; this may be a read error. The V gene is TRBV7-9, the J gene TRBJ1-1; D may be TRBD1 (6 bases). CDR3 size: 12 residues. In germline, CDR1 is SEHNR, CDR2 FQNEAQ (reference sequence). V shed 4 bases and J shed 8 bases, with 11 bases lying between them. The CDR3 loop is CASSCRTEEAFF. CDR3 DNA: TGTGCCAGCAGCTGCCGGACAGAAGAAGCTTTCTTT.

This chain uses TRBV15 with TRBJ1-3, with unresolved D. Germline CDR1 is LNHNV and CDR2 is YYDKDF (reference sequence). The CDR3 length is 15 residues. Trimming pared 0 bases from V and 0 bases from J, leaving 6 bases between. The CDR3 nucleotides are TGTGCCACCAGCAGAGATCTGGGCTCTGGAAACACCATATATTTT. Its protein is CATSRDLGSGNTIYF.

The sample holds a few counts of this clonotype. This chain connects TRBV5-1 to TRBJ1-2; D possibly corresponds to TRBD1 (5 bases). CDR1 SGHRS and CDR2 YFSETQ come from the germline V gene. With 3 bases removed from V and 4 bases from J, the gap between germline ends came to 13 bases. CDR3 length equals 14 residues. The CDR3 loop is CASSSDTGSYGYTF. For the CDR3, the DNA is TGCGCCAGCAGCTCTGATACAGGTTCCTATGGCTACACCTTC.

This clonotype was found many times. The V call is TRBV7-9, the J call TRBJ2-4; a possible D gene is TRBD2 (5 bases). Germline lookup yields CDR1 SEHNR and CDR2 FQNEAQ (reference sequence). V was cut by 2 bases and J by 0 bases, with 14 bases left in between. The CDR3 extends over 17 amino acids. CDR3 protein: CASSLSSRGLAKNIQYF. The CDR3 DNA is TGTGCCAGCAGCTTATCTTCTCGCGGACTAGCCAAAAACATTCAGTACTTC.

This clonotype was seen at least ten times. V gene TRBV7-9 combines with J gene TRBJ2-7; D is possibly TRBD1 (6 bases). The CDR3 runs 16 residues. Trimming took 3 bases from V and 3 from J, leaving 18 bases between them. Germline V lookup: CDR1 SEHNR, CDR2 FQNEAQ (reference sequence). CDR3 nucleotide sequence: TGTGCCAGCAGCTTCCCGCCGGGACACGGAGACTACGAGCAGTACTTC. Translation: CASSFPPGHGDYEQYF.

This clonotype has ten or more counts. V and J are TRBV10-3 and TRBJ2-3, with TRBD1 matching 7 bases. CDR3 size: 15 residues. The germline CDR1 and CDR2 sequences are ENHRY and SYGVKD. V lost 2 bases, J lost 0 bases, and 2 bases stayed unmatched. The CDR3 here is CAISEQDRSTDTQYF. The DNA for the CDR3 is TGTGCCATCAGTGAGCAGGACAGGAGCACAGATACGCAGTATTTT.

On this clonotype: The germline gene is not matched at one end of the junction; a read error may be the cause. The genes are TRBV28 and TRBJ2-5; 8 nucleotides line up with TRBD1. Germline CDR1 is MDHEN and CDR2 is SYDVKM. CDR3 length: 11 residues. The CDR3 sequence: CASSSQGVDHF. The CDR3 DNA sequence: TGTGCCAGCAGTTCACAGGGGGTAGATCACTTC.

This chain connects TRBV7-6 to TRBJ1-2; TRBD1 is a possible D gene (6 bases). The V gene lost 1 base and the J gene lost 6 bases, with 9 bases spanning the gap. Germline V gene data show CDR1 as SGHVS and CDR2 as FNYEAQ. CDR3 length equals 13 residues. The CDR3 sequence is CASSLVAGDGYTF. The CDR3 DNA follows: TGTGCCAGCAGCTTAGTGGCAGGGGATGGCTACACCTTC.

This clonotype was detected many times. The chain combines TRBV27 with TRBJ2-7; D assignment may be TRBD1 or TRBD2 (5 bases each). Trimming pared 2 bases from V and 4 bases from J, leaving 9 bases between. The germline gives CDR1 MNHEY, CDR2 SMNVEV (reference sequence). This CDR3 contains 13 residues. CDR3 bases: TGTGCCAGCAGTTTAAGGGGCGGGTACGAGCAGTACGTC. Translation: CASSLRGGYEQYV.

The chain combines TRBV4-1 with TRBJ1-1; D may be TRBD1 (6 bases). Germline CDR1 and CDR2: MGHRA and YSYEKL. The CDR3 runs 14 residues. V lost 3 bases and J 5 bases, leaving 13 bases between the germline ends. CDR3 protein: CASSQYRVGTEAFF. The DNA for the CDR3 is TGCGCCAGCAGCCAGTACAGGGTGGGAACTGAAGCTTTCTTT.

This clonotype came up many times. The rearrangement joins TRBV5-6 to TRBJ1-1; D ambiguous. The length of the CDR3 is 13 residues. V shed 0 bases and J shed 0 bases, with 3 bases lying between them. Germline-derived CDR1 and CDR2 are SGHDT and YYEEEE. In nucleotides, the CDR3 is TGTGCCAGCAGCTTGGAAATGAACACTGAAGCTTTCTTT. Translated, it gives CASSLEMNTEAFF.

V usage is TRBV5-4 and J usage is TRBJ2-5, with D possibly TRBD2 on 5 matching bases. V lost 2 bases and J 1 base, leaving 9 bases between the germline ends. The CDR3 has 14 residues. Looked up from germline, CDR1 is SGHNT and CDR2 is YYREEE (reference sequence). Here the CDR3 reads CASSFGGPQETQYF. The CDR3 nucleotides read TGTGCCAGCAGCTTCGGCGGGCCCCAAGAGACCCAGTACTTC.

This clonotype was seen repeatedly, ten times or more. The rearrangement joins TRBV7-6 to TRBJ2-3; 7 bases line up with TRBD2. The CDR3 extends over 15 amino acids. The germline V gene encodes CDR1 SGHVS and CDR2 FNYEAQ. With 5 bases clipped from V and 2 bases from J, the junction kept 7 bases outside the gene matches. DNA of the CDR3: TGTGCCAGCAGCCTCACGGGGGGACCCACAGATACGCAGTATTTT. Translated: CASSLTGGPTDTQYF.

Many counts were recorded for this clonotype. This rearrangement joins TRBV5-1 to TRBJ2-3; D might be TRBD2 (5 bases). The V gene's germline CDR1 is SGHRS and CDR2 YFSETQ. This CDR3 comprises 15 residues. The V and J ends lost 0 bases and 2 bases respectively, with 10 bases between them. CDR3 region: CASSLESGVTDTQYF. The CDR3 DNA sequence: TGCGCCAGCAGCTTGGAATCCGGGGTCACAGATACGCAGTATTTT.

The chain has TRBV6-1 and TRBJ2-3, with 8 positions matching TRBD2. The CDR3 totals 15 residues. The J segment lost 6 bases and the V segment lost 2 bases, leaving 7 bases of the junction unmatched. Germline assignment: CDR1 MNHNS and CDR2 SASEGT. CDR3 bases: TGTGCCAGCAGTGAAAGAATAGCGGGGCGGGATACGCAGTATTTT. Translating gives CASSERIAGRDTQYF.

This clonotype was observed many times. The chain carries TRBV6-2 or TRBV6-3 and TRBJ2-1; D might be TRBD2 (5 bases). The length of the CDR3 is 21 residues. CDR1 and CDR2 (germline): MNHEY, SVGEGT. Trimming shortened V by 10 bases and J by 0 bases, and 34 bases separated the two germline ends. Here the CDR3 reads CAIGRSPSSSSNMHSYNEQFF. In DNA form, the CDR3 reads TGTGCCATCGGACGGTCCCCCTCTAGCAGTTCTAATATGCACTCCTACAATGAGCAGTTCTTC.

The chain has TRBV6-2 or TRBV6-3 and TRBJ1-2; 9 nucleotides agree with TRBD1. V shed 5 bases and J 5 bases; nucleotides not matched to a gene: 3. CDR1 and CDR2 (germline): MNHEY, SVGEGT. The CDR3 contains 13 residues. This chain's CDR3 is CASSGDRGYGYTF. The CDR3 region has the DNA TGTGCCAGCAGTGGAGACAGGGGGTATGGCTACACCTTC.

The rearrangement joins TRBV6-6 to TRBJ1-3; D is unresolved. The V end lost 2 bases, the J end lost 4 bases, and 9 bases lay between the germline ends. In germline, CDR1 is MNHNY, CDR2 SVGAGI (reference sequence). There are 14 residues in the CDR3. The CDR3 nucleotides read TGTGCCAGCAGTTACGAGGAGGGCGGAAACACCATATATTTT. Translating it yields CASSYEEGGNTIYF.